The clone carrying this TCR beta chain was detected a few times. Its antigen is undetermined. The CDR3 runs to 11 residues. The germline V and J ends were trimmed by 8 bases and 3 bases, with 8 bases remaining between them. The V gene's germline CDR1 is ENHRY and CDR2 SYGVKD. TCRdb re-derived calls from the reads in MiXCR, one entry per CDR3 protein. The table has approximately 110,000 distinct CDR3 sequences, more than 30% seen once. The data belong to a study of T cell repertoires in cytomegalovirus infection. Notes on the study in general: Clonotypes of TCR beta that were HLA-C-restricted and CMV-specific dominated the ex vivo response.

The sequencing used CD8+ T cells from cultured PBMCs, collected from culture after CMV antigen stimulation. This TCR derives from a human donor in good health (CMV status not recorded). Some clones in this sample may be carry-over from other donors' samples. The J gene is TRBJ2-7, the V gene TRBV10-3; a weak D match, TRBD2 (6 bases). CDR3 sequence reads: CAIGRGYEQYF. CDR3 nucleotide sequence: TGTGCCATCGGGCGGGGCTACGAGCAGTACTTC.